The rows below give T cell receptor beta chains drawn from one sample of a study of shared clonotypes between healthy human individuals. Sequencing used immunoSEQ multiplex PCR; TCRdb keeps in-frame clones, though not all of them. The table shows roughly 550,000 clones, with 95% to 96% occurring only once. Sequencing was performed on naive CD8+ T cells sorted from blood. These TCRs come from a woman aged 30 to 39 in good health. The CDR3 runs from the conserved cysteine through the conserved F or W. A D gene is named only where the DNA matches it firmly. Rows may omit the clone size; those that give it use once, few, many or a size class.

j_call clone_size v_call d_call cdr3_nt cdr3_aa
TRBJ2-3 - TRBV28 - TGTGCCAGCAGTTTATCAGGAAATTCGCTTAACCTCTTGACAGATACGCAGTATTTT CASSLSGNSLNLLTDTQYF
TRBJ1-2 - TRBV4-1 - TGCGCCAGCAGCCCCGCCCCGGGGGCTATGGGTGGCTACACCTTC CASSPAPGAMGGYTF
TRBJ1-2 few TRBV9 - TGTGCCAGCAGCGGATGGAGGGGGGCGGTGGTTTATGGCTACACCTTC CASSGWRGAVVYGYTF
TRBJ2-2 - TRBV29-1 - TGCAGCGTTATTTGGGGTTCCGGGGAGCTGTTTTTT CSVIWGSGELFF
TRBJ2-3 - TRBV9 - TGTGCCAGCAAATCGGGCGGGTATAGCACAGATACGCAGTATTTT CASKSGGYSTDTQYF
TRBJ2-1 - TRBV27 TRBD1 TGTGCCAGCAGCAGGGGGCAGGGTGAGCAGTTCTTC CASSRGQGEQFF
TRBJ2-7 - TRBV19 TRBD2 TGTGCCAGTGGGACTTCGTGGGGGGGAGCCTACGAGCAGTACTTC CASGTSWGGAYEQYF
TRBJ2-4 - TRBV2 - TGTGCCAGCAGTGAAGCGGTGAGGATACAAAACATTCAGTACTTC CASSEAVRIQNIQYF
TRBJ1-5 - TRBV6-1 - TGTGCCAGCAGTGAAGGAGAGTATAGCAATCAGCCCCAGCATTTT CASSEGEYSNQPQHF
TRBJ2-5 - TRBV19 - TGTGCCAGTAGGGGTAGCAAAGAGACCCAGTACTTC CASRGSKETQYF
TRBJ2-1 - TRBV11-2 - TGTGCCAGCAGCCACCATACCGGGGCATACAATGAGCAGTTCTTC CASSHHTGAYNEQFF
TRBJ2-7 - TRBV2 TRBD2 TGTGCCACCGATCTAGCGGGAGGTGCCTACGAGCAGTACTTC CATDLAGGAYEQYF
TRBJ1-2 - TRBV29-1 - TGCAGCGTCCGTCGATTTGAGGGGAACTATGGCTACACCTTC CSVRRFEGNYGYTF
TRBJ1-2 - TRBV27 - TGTGCCAGCAGTTTAATGAACGGCCATAACTATGGCTACACCTTC CASSLMNGHNYGYTF
TRBJ2-1 - TRBV4-2 - TGTGCCAGCAGCCAGCACAATGAGCAGTTCTTC CASSQHNEQFF
TRBJ1-2 - TRBV29-1 - TGCAGCGTTGAAAATAGGGGGTTAGACTATGGCTACACCTTC CSVENRGLDYGYTF
TRBJ1-3 - TRBV19 - TGTGCCAGTAGTCCCCATGGCTCTGGAAACACCATATATTTT CASSPHGSGNTIYF
TRBJ2-7 - TRBV28 TRBD2 TGTGCCAGCAGTCGGACTAGCGGATCCTACGAGCAGTACTTC CASSRTSGSYEQYF
TRBJ2-7 - TRBV6-5 TRBD2 TGTGCCAGCGGTAGCGGGAGGGGTATTTACGAGCAGTACTTC CASGSGRGIYEQYF
TRBJ2-1 - TRBV2 TRBD2 TGTGCCAGCAGCGGAGGGAGAGCGGGAGCAGCCTACAATGAGCAGTTCTTC CASSGGRAGAAYNEQFF
TRBJ1-1 - TRBV5-1 - TGCGCCAGCAGCTTGGGACCTTCTGAAGCTTTCTTT CASSLGPSEAFF
TRBJ1-2 - TRBV4-1 TRBD1 TGCGCCAGCAGCACAGGGGCCCGGGGCTACACCTTC CASSTGARGYTF
TRBJ1-5 - TRBV27 - TGTGCCAGCAGGACTACAGGGAGCAATCAGCCCCAGCATTTT CASRTTGSNQPQHF
TRBJ1-2 - TRBV28 - TGTGCCAGCAGTATACAGATAAACTATGGCTACACCTTC CASSIQINYGYTF
TRBJ1-3 - TRBV4-1 - TGCGCCAGCAGCCACGGTGTGGGCTCTGGAAACACCATATATTTT CASSHGVGSGNTIYF
TRBJ1-3 - TRBV5-1 - TGCGCCAGTCGAGGAGCTAACCCCGGAAACACCATATATTTT CASRGANPGNTIYF
TRBJ2-7 - TRBV9 TRBD1 TGTGCCAGCAGCGTGGGACAGGGGGACTACGAGCAGTACTTC CASSVGQGDYEQYF
TRBJ1-1 - TRBV27 - TGTGCCAGCAGTTTATCTCGCCCAACTGAAGCTTTCTTT CASSLSRPTEAFF
TRBJ1-2 - TRBV29-1 - TGCAGCGTCCTAAACAGGGACTATGGCTACACCTTC CSVLNRDYGYTF
TRBJ2-7 - TRBV7-9 - TGTGCCAGCAGCCCTTTACTGTCCTACGAGCAGTACTTC CASSPLLSYEQYF
TRBJ2-7 once TRBV19 - TGTGCCAGTAGTCCGGGGCAGGGTCCTTACGAGCAGTACTTC CASSPGQGPYEQYF
TRBJ2-1 - TRBV20-1 - TGCAGTGCTAGGGTAGCCAATGAGCAGTTCTTC CSARVANEQFF
TRBJ2-7 - TRBV27 - TGTGCCAGCACGGCAGGGGGGGCCTACGAGCAGTACTTC CASTAGGAYEQYF
TRBJ2-7 - TRBV7-8 - TGTGCCAGCAGCTTATTCAGGGGTCCCTCCTACGAGCAGTACTTC CASSLFRGPSYEQYF
TRBJ2-1 - TRBV27 - TGTGCCACCACTCCCGCCGGGAGCGGTCCCTACAATGAGCAGTTCTTC CATTPAGSGPYNEQFF
TRBJ2-7 - TRBV11-2 - TGTGCCAGCAGCTTAGAAGGGGAACCCGAGCAGTACTTC CASSLEGEPEQYF
TRBJ2-7 - TRBV2 - TGTGCCAGCAGTGAATACAGGACTACCTACGAGCAGTACTTC CASSEYRTTYEQYF
TRBJ2-3 - TRBV7-8 - TGTGCCAGCAGCTTAGGTGGGTCCTGGGCAGATACGCAGTATTTT CASSLGGSWADTQYF
TRBJ2-3 - TRBV2 - TGTGCCAGCAGTGAGGTGGGGTGGACTATGTCTAGCACAGATACGCAGTATTTT CASSEVGWTMSSTDTQYF
TRBJ1-1 - TRBV5-8 - TGTGCCAGCAGCTTGGCCCCCGCCGCTGAAGCTTTCTTT CASSLAPAAEAFF
TRBJ1-5 - TRBV2 - TGTGCCAGCAAGCCCGAGGGGTCGAATTGGGAGCCCCAGCATTTT CASKPEGSNWEPQHF
TRBJ2-7 - TRBV28 - TGTGCCAGCAGTTTATTAGGCAGGGCACCCTACGAGCAGTACTTC CASSLLGRAPYEQYF
TRBJ1-4 few TRBV15 - TGTGCCACCGCTCCGGATCTGGGTGAAAAACTGTTTTTT CATAPDLGEKLFF
TRBJ1-2 - TRBV5-6 TRBD1 TGTGCCAGCAGCGCCACGACAGGGGAGTACGGCTATGGCTACACCTTC CASSATTGEYGYGYTF
TRBJ2-1 - TRBV27 TRBD2 TGTGCCAGCAGAGGGACTAGCGGGAGCAATGAGCAGTTCTTC CASRGTSGSNEQFF
TRBJ2-3 - TRBV7-9 - TGTGCCAGCAGCTCCCCCGAGCTGGATACGCAGTATTTT CASSSPELDTQYF
TRBJ2-7 - TRBV6-5 - TGTGCCAGCAGTCCGGGGGAATCGTACTACGAGCAGTACTTC CASSPGESYYEQYF
TRBJ2-1 - TRBV5-1 TRBD2 TGCGCCAGCACCGGGACTAGCGGCGAGAATGAGCAGTTCTTC CASTGTSGENEQFF
TRBJ2-7 - TRBV6-5 TRBD2 TGTGCCAGCAGTGCTAGCGGGCAGAGCTCCTACGAGCAGTACTTC CASSASGQSSYEQYF
TRBJ1-5 - TRBV5-6 - TGTGCCAGCAGCTTGTTCCAGGAGGGCAATCAGCCCCAGCATTTT CASSLFQEGNQPQHF
TRBJ2-7 - TRBV4-1 TRBD1 TGCGCCGGGGGACAGGCACCCTACGAGCAGTACTTC CAGGQAPYEQYF
TRBJ2-5 - TRBV4-1 - TGCGCCAGCAGCCAAGCTAGAGACCGGCGGACCCAGTACTTC CASSQARDRRTQYF
TRBJ1-3 - TRBV6-1 - TGTGCCAGCGAGGAGGGGTCCCTTATCCGGGACACCATATATTTT CASEEGSLIRDTIYF
TRBJ2-7 - TRBV28 TRBD2 TGTGCCAGCAGTCGGGCCTTCGATTCGCCGGGACTAGCCTCCTACGAGCAGTACTTC CASSRAFDSPGLASYEQYF
TRBJ2-2 - TRBV28 - TGTGCCAGCAGTATCGCGTCCACCGGGGAGCTGTTTTTT CASSIASTGELFF
TRBJ2-7 - TRBV6-6 TRBD1 TGTGCCAGCAGCTGGACAGGGGGTCTAGAGCAGTACTTC CASSWTGGLEQYF
TRBJ1-2 - TRBV20-1 - TGCAGTGCTAGTACCGTTTATGGCTACACCTTC CSASTVYGYTF
TRBJ2-7 - TRBV28 TRBD1 TGTGCCAGCAGTTTTCTGGGACAGTCCTACGAGCAGTACTTC CASSFLGQSYEQYF
TRBJ2-3 - TRBV27 - TGTGCCAGCAGTTTTTGGGATACGCAGTATTTT CASSFWDTQYF